The 12 T cell receptor beta chains below come from one sample, sequenced in a study of blood T cell repertoires in COVID-19. TCRdb's copy holds only in-frame clones and misses some; the assay was immunoSEQ multiplex PCR. Among hundreds of thousands of clones listed, 70% to 90% were seen once. The sequenced material came from peripheral blood. Receptors were obtained from a woman in her twenties or thirties with acute or convalescent COVID-19.

The genes are TRBV7-9 and TRBJ2-5; 8 bases are a match to TRBD2. The CDR3 totals 17 residues. CDR1 is SEHNR, CDR2 FQNEAQ, per germline (reference sequence). The trim removed 5 bases at V and 2 bases at J, leaving 13 bases unmatched. Written as DNA, the CDR3 is TGTGCCAGCAGCCCCTCGGGGGGGATTATGGGACAAGAGACCCAGTACTTC. This codes for CASSPSGGIMGQETQYF.

The chain recombines TRBV7-6 with TRBJ2-5; tentatively, D is TRBD1 (5 bases). V shed 2 bases and J shed 4 bases, with 17 bases lying between them. This CDR3 spans 16 amino acids. Germline lookup yields CDR1 SGHVS and CDR2 FNYEAQ. Here the CDR3 reads CASSLFLQGGRETQYF. The CDR3 nucleotides are TGTGCCAGCAGCTTATTTTTGCAGGGTGGCAGAGAGACCCAGTACTTC.

V usage is TRBV7-9 and J usage is TRBJ1-1; D is perhaps TRBD1 (5 bases). The CDR3 loop spans 12 amino acids. V gave up 8 bases and J gave up 6 bases, with 13 bases separating them. CDR1 SEHNR and CDR2 FQNEAQ come from the germline V gene (reference sequence). Here the CDR3 reads CASAGLKAEAFF. In DNA, the CDR3 is TGTGCCAGCGCGGGACTGAAGGCTGAAGCTTTCTTT.

This rearrangement joins TRBV29-1 to TRBJ2-5; a weak D match, TRBD2 (5 bases). Germline V gene data show CDR1 as SQVTM and CDR2 as ANQGSEA. V was shortened by 7 bases and J by 5 bases, with 20 bases between the two germline ends. The CDR3 contains 14 residues. CDR3 sequence (DNA): TGCAGCGCAAAAAAGGCGGGTTTTGGGGAGACCCAGTACTTC. Its protein is CSAKKAGFGETQYF.

V gene TRBV4-3 combines with J gene TRBJ2-7; D is possibly TRBD1 (6 bases). The CDR3 runs to 15 residues. Germline V gene data show CDR1 as LGHNA and CDR2 as YSLEER. The germline V and J ends were trimmed by 0 bases and 2 bases, with 11 bases remaining between them. For the CDR3, the DNA is TGCGCCAGCAGCCAAGATTGGACAGTGCCCTACGAGCAGTACTTC. This codes for CASSQDWTVPYEQYF.

The CDR3 loop reads CASIGQGRNSPLHF. In DNA, the CDR3 is TGTGCCAGCATAGGACAGGGGAGGAATTCACCCCTCCACTTT. The V call is TRBV2, the J call TRBJ1-6; TRBD1 matches at 9 bases. Germline lookup yields CDR1 SNHLY and CDR2 FYNNEI. This CDR3 region has 14 residues. V trimming: 7 bases; J trimming: 7 bases; junction bases outside the gene matches: 5.

The V gene is TRBV27, the J gene TRBJ2-7; tentative D call: TRBD1 (6 bases). The CDR3 runs to 15 residues. Germline V gene lookup returns CDR1 MNHEY and CDR2 SMNVEV (reference sequence). V lost 6 bases and J 1 base, leaving 16 bases between the germline ends. The CDR3 loop reads CASSPDLGQSYEQYF. CDR3 sequence (DNA): TGTGCCAGCAGCCCCGATTTAGGACAGTCCTACGAGCAGTACTTC.

This chain connects TRBV21-1 to TRBJ2-7; no check of the table's D call, TRBD1, against the DNA was made. TRBV21-1 is a recognized pseudogene. The CDR3 sequence is 16 residues long. This chain's CDR3 is CASSKAGDRSSYEQYF. The CDR3 nucleotides are TGTGCCAGCAGCAAAGCAGGGGACAGGAGCTCCTACGAGCAGTACTTC.

The chain has TRBV27 and TRBJ2-5, with D possibly TRBD2 on 5 matching bases. Germline V gives CDR1 MNHEY, CDR2 SMNVEV (reference sequence). The CDR3 is 15 residues long. Trimming shortened V by 1 base and J by 5 bases, and 14 bases separated the two germline ends. This CDR3 reads CASSLFRGSGETQYF. The CDR3 DNA reads TGTGCCAGCAGTTTATTTCGTGGGAGTGGGGAGACCCAGTACTTC.

The chain combines TRBV7-9 with TRBJ2-1; 11 bases fit TRBD2. V shed 5 bases and J 4 bases; nucleotides not matched to a gene: 7. The length of the CDR3 is 16 residues. The germline CDR1 and CDR2 sequences are SEHNR and FQNEAQ (reference sequence). The CDR3 protein is CASSLGTSGLYNEQFF. For the CDR3, the DNA is TGTGCCAGCAGCCTCGGGACTAGCGGATTATACAATGAGCAGTTCTTC.

The chain's CDR3 is CASSSTLFTEAFF. The CDR3 DNA follows: TGTGCCAGCAGCTCCACATTGTTCACTGAAGCTTTCTTT. V is TRBV11-3 and J is TRBJ1-1; D is undetermined. V was trimmed by 4 bases and J by 4 bases, leaving 10 bases between them. Germline CDR1 SGHNT, CDR2 YENEEA. The CDR3 contains 13 residues.

The J gene is TRBJ2-1, the V gene TRBV19; a weak D match, TRBD2 (6 bases). Trimming shortened V by 6 bases and J by 0 bases, and 12 bases separated the two germline ends. The CDR3 has 15 residues. Germline lookup yields CDR1 LNHDA and CDR2 SQIVND (reference sequence). CDR3 in DNA: TGTGCCAGTAGAGTTAGCGGTAGCTCCTACAATGAGCAGTTCTTC. This encodes CASRVSGSSYNEQFF. The variable domain in full, with the rest retrieved from reference TRBV19 and TRBJ2-1, is DGGITQSPKYLFRKEGQNVTLSCEQNLNHDAMYWYRQDPGQGLRLIYYSQIVNDFQKGDIAEGYSVSREKKESFPLTVTSAQKNPTAFYLCASRVSGSSYNEQFFGPGTRLTVL.